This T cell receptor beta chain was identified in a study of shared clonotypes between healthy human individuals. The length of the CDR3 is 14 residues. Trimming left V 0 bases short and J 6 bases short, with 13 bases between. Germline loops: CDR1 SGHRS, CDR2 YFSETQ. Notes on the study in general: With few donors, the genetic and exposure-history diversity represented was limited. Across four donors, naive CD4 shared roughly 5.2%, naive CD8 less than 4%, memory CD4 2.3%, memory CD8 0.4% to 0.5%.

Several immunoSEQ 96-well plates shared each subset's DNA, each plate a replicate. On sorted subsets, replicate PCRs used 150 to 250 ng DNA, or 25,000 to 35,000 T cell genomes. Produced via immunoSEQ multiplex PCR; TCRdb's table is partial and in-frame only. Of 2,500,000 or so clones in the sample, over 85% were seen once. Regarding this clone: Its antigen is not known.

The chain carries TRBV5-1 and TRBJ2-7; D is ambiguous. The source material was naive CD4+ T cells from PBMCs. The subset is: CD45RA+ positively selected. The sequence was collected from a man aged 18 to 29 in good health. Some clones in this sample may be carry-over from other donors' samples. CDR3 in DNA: TGCGCCAGCAGCTTGGGTCTGGCGCAATCCGAGCAGTACTTC. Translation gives CASSLGLAQSEQYF.